The entry that follows covers one T cell receptor beta chain sequence. Its antigen is not identified. The record originates from a study of cytomegalovirus exposure and HLA in healthy donors. Study background: A previous analysis identified approximately 120 million unique TCR beta sequences derived from roughly 190 million T cells. HLA-typed donors were the source of 86 million or so unique TCRs held in an early data release.

Points from the study as a whole: Confirmation was obtained in vitro that three CMV-associated chains are specific for CMV antigens. The likely origin of a cluster of highly shared sequence variants was a sequencing artifact.

Deletions cut 3 bases from V and 2 bases from J, with 10 bases between. The V gene's germline CDR1 is LGHNA and CDR2 YSLEER. The CDR3 extends over 15 amino acids. Vbeta (60) and Jbeta (13) primers were used in the PCR. Assay: immunoSEQ multiplex PCR; the TCRdb copy retains only in-frame clones and omits some. The sample lists roughly 130,000 clones; around 77% were seen once. Source material: PBMCs. The origin of this receptor is a man aged 25-40 years in good health and CMV-seronegative. The rearrangement links TRBV4-3 to TRBJ2-2, with TRBD1 as a possible D gene (6 bases). CDR3: CASSQGHLNTGELFF. The CDR3 region has the DNA TGCGCCAGCAGCCAGGGACACCTCAACACCGGGGAGCTGTTTTTT.